These 21 T cell receptor beta chains share one sample of origin, sequenced in a study of blood T cell repertoires in COVID-19. Data came from immunoSEQ multiplex PCR; TCRdb stores just in-frame clones and leaves some out. This table holds around 78,000 clones, approximately 89% found once. What was sequenced was peripheral blood. These receptors were obtained from a woman aged 60-70 years with acute or convalescent COVID-19.

The chain joins TRBV28 to TRBJ1-5; D gene ambiguous. The V gene lost 5 bases and the J gene lost 0 bases, with 11 bases spanning the gap. Germline CDR1 and CDR2: MDHEN and SYDVKM. The CDR3 spans 15 residues. This chain's CDR3 is CASSPYQDSNQPQHF. The CDR3 DNA follows: TGTGCCAGCAGTCCCTATCAAGATAGCAATCAGCCCCAGCATTTT.

The gene calls are TRBV7-9 and TRBJ2-2, with TRBD1 matching over 7 bases. There are 15 residues in the CDR3. V gave up 5 bases and J gave up 1 base; unmatched junction bases: 4. The V gene's germline CDR1 is SEHNR and CDR2 FQNEAQ (reference sequence). CDR3 residues: CASSPGQQNTGELFF. The CDR3 coding sequence is TGTGCCAGCAGCCCGGGACAGCAGAACACCGGGGAGCTGTTTTTT.

This clone was detected once. V is TRBV9 and J is TRBJ1-1; 7 bases fit TRBD1. With 4 bases clipped from V and 0 bases from J, the junction kept 6 bases outside the gene matches. This CDR3 has 15 amino acids. Germline lookup yields CDR1 SGDLS and CDR2 YYNGEE. CDR3 loop: CASSPRQGMNTEAFF. CDR3 sequence (DNA): TGTGCCAGCAGCCCGCGACAGGGTATGAACACTGAAGCTTTCTTT.

The chain recombines TRBV12-3 or TRBV12-4 with TRBJ2-7; D is undetermined. The CDR3 length is 13 residues. Trimming took off 3 bases at V and 4 bases at J, with 10 bases between the two ends. CDR3 in DNA: TGTGCCAGCAGTTTGTTTAGAGAATACGAGCAGTACTTC. Its translation is CASSLFREYEQYF.

V is TRBV24-1 and J is TRBJ1-4; 10 nucleotides agree with TRBD1. Per germline, CDR1 KGHDR and CDR2 SFDVKD. The CDR3 length is 15 residues. V lost 3 bases, J lost 8 bases, and 5 bases stayed unmatched. CDR3 in amino acids: CATSDRGTGDEKLFF. CDR3 coding DNA: TGTGCCACCAGTGATCGCGGGACAGGGGACGAAAAACTGTTTTTT.

This chain links TRBV5-6 with TRBJ2-1; 10 bases map to TRBD2. V gave up 4 bases and J gave up 7 bases; unmatched junction bases: 2. The CDR3 has 13 residues. The germline V gene encodes CDR1 SGHDT and CDR2 YYEEEE. Here the CDR3 DNA reads TGTGCCAGCAGCCCGGGACTAGCGAATGAGCAGTTCTTC. This gives the protein CASSPGLANEQFF.

This chain joins TRBV27 and TRBJ1-5; 8 nucleotides agree with TRBD1. Germline V CDR1 and CDR2: MNHEY, SMNVEV (reference sequence). The CDR3 runs to 15 residues. V lost 3 bases to trimming and J lost 6 bases; unmatched junction nucleotides: 7. The DNA for the CDR3 is TGTGCCAGCAGTTTTAACGGACAGGGATTTCAGCCCCAGCATTTT. Translating gives CASSFNGQGFQPQHF.

The chain has TRBV18 and TRBJ2-7; 8 nucleotides match TRBD1. This CDR3 is 15 amino acids long. CDR1 and CDR2 from the germline V gene are KGHSH and LQKENI. Trimming at V came to 3 bases and at J to 5 bases, leaving 9 bases not matched to a gene. The CDR3 bases are TGTGCCAGCTCACCGGACAGGGAATCATCTCACGAGCAGTACTTC. Translating gives CASSPDRESSHEQYF.

The chain employs TRBV6-5 and TRBJ2-1, with D hard to call. From germline, CDR1 is MNHEY and CDR2 SVGAGI. V was pared by 2 bases and J by 0 bases, with 8 bases between. This CDR3 comprises 15 residues. The CDR3 nucleotides are TGTGCCAGCAGTTACGACTCCAGCTCCTACAATGAGCAGTTCTTC. Translated, it gives CASSYDSSSYNEQFF.

The rearrangement links TRBV6-5 to TRBJ1-1, with a tentative D call TRBD1 (6 bases). Trimming took 4 bases from V and 8 from J, leaving 17 bases between them. Germline V gene data show CDR1 as MNHEY and CDR2 as SVGAGI. The length of the CDR3 is 14 residues. CDR3 sequence: CASSSTGLTSEAFF. The DNA of the CDR3 is TGTGCCAGCAGTTCGACAGGCCTTACCTCCGAAGCTTTCTTT.

V gene TRBV5-1 combines with J gene TRBJ2-6, with 12 bases fitting TRBD2. Germline trimming cut 4 bases from V and 1 base from J; bases unmatched to any gene: 9. Germline V CDR1 and CDR2: SGHRS, YFSETQ. This CDR3 has 19 residues. The CDR3 sequence: CASSLLAGGPSSGANVLTF. The CDR3 DNA reads TGCGCCAGCAGCCTGCTAGCGGGGGGGCCGTCATCTGGGGCCAACGTCCTGACTTTC.

J is TRBJ2-7 and V is TRBV5-1; weak D call: TRBD1 (6 bases). Between the trimmed V and J ends, which lost 2 bases and 6 bases, there was a span of 15 bases. The CDR3 is 14 residues long. Per germline, CDR1 SGHRS and CDR2 YFSETQ. The CDR3 reads CASSLQGPLSEQYF. For the CDR3, the DNA is TGCGCCAGCAGCTTACAGGGACCCCTCTCCGAGCAGTACTTC.

The chain links TRBV10-1 to TRBJ2-6, with D hard to call. V gave up 3 bases and J gave up 6 bases, with 18 bases separating them. The CDR3 runs to 17 residues. Germline V CDR1 and CDR2: WNHNN, SYGVQD (reference sequence). CDR3 bases: TGCGCCAGCAGTGACGCGGAGCTTCCATTCTCGGCCAACGTCCTGACTTTC. It yields the protein CASSDAELPFSANVLTF.

The rearrangement links TRBV7-3 to TRBJ1-1; maybe TRBD1 (5 bases). CDR3 length: 14 amino acids. Germline values: CDR1 SGHTA, CDR2 FQGTGA. V gave up 5 bases and J gave up 7 bases, with 17 bases separating them. This CDR3 reads CASSRNAGRNEAFF. DNA of the CDR3: TGTGCCAGCAGCCGTAATGCGGGGCGAAATGAAGCTTTCTTT. The variable domain in full, with the rest retrieved from reference TRBV7-3 and TRBJ1-1, is GAGVSQTPSNKVTEKGKYVELRCDPISGHTALYWYRQSLGQGPEFLIYFQGTGAADDSGLPNDRFFAVRPEGSVSTLKIQRTERGDSAVYLCASSRNAGRNEAFFGQGTRLTVV.

The chain carries TRBV6-5 and TRBJ2-1; D perhaps matches TRBD1 (6 bases). From germline, CDR1 is MNHEY and CDR2 SVGAGI. V dropped 10 bases and J dropped 7 bases, with 20 bases sitting between them. This CDR3 contains 14 residues. The CDR3 loop reads CATIGAGAMNEQFF. The CDR3 region has the DNA TGTGCCACGATCGGGGCAGGGGCTATGAATGAGCAGTTCTTC.

This rearrangement joins TRBV27 to TRBJ2-7; 7 nucleotides agree with TRBD1. The CDR3 covers 14 residues. Unmatched junction bases numbered 10, after V lost 6 bases and J lost 5 bases. CDR1 and CDR2 (germline): MNHEY, SMNVEV (reference sequence). The CDR3 bases are TGTGCCAGCAGGGAGGACAGGACCCCGGACGAGCAGTACTTC. It yields the protein CASREDRTPDEQYF.

The chain has TRBV6-1 and TRBJ1-1; D possibly corresponds to TRBD1 (6 bases). The CDR3 is 13 amino acids. With 6 bases removed from V and 7 bases from J, the gap between germline ends came to 15 bases. CDR1 is MNHNS, CDR2 SASEGT, per germline. CDR3 nucleotides: TGTGCCAGCAGCGAACAGGGCCAGGTTGAAGCTTTCTTT. It codes for CASSEQGQVEAFF.

This clone showed up just a few times. This chain links TRBV27 with TRBJ1-5, with D possibly TRBD1 on 6 matching bases. V was clipped by 6 bases and J by 3 bases, with 12 bases between them. The germline V gene has CDR1 MNHEY and CDR2 SMNVEV (reference sequence). The CDR3 contains 14 residues. The CDR3, as DNA: TGTGCCAGCAGAACCACAGGGCACAATCAGCCCCAGCATTTT. Its protein is CASRTTGHNQPQHF.

J is TRBJ1-5 and V is TRBV19; the D gene is possibly TRBD1 (5 bases). The CDR3 spans 12 residues. CDR1 and CDR2 (germline): LNHDA, SQIVND (reference sequence). The V gene lost 6 bases and the J gene lost 7 bases, with 10 bases spanning the gap. The CDR3 protein is CASREGEQPQHF. The CDR3 DNA reads TGTGCCAGTAGGGAAGGGGAACAGCCCCAGCATTTT.

The chain recombines TRBV7-2 with TRBJ1-1; D unresolved. V lost 3 bases and J lost 2, with 10 bases in between. The CDR3 loop spans 14 amino acids. CDR1 SGHTA and CDR2 FQGNSA come from the germline V gene. The CDR3 reads CASSFSGGNTEAFF. As DNA, the CDR3 is TGTGCCAGCAGCTTTAGCGGTGGTAACACTGAAGCTTTCTTT.

The V and J genes are TRBV20-1 and TRBJ1-1, with TRBD1 matching 7 bases. The germline V gene has CDR1 DFQATT and CDR2 SNEGSKA (reference sequence). The CDR3 loop spans 15 amino acids. With 3 bases clipped from V and 1 base from J, the junction kept 8 bases outside the gene matches. The CDR3 DNA sequence: TGCAGTGCTAGTAATTCCGGGACAGAGAACACTGAAGCTTTCTTT. Protein: CSASNSGTENTEAFF.